This TCR beta chain was documented in a study of pediatric ulcerative colitis. CDR3 length: 17 amino acids. The germline V gene has CDR1 LNHNV and CDR2 YYDKDF (reference sequence). Trimming removed 0 bases from V and 7 bases from J; junction bases left unmatched: 12. Only in-frame clones appear in the TCRdb table, and some are missing; sequencing was by immunoSEQ multiplex PCR. Of some 60,000 clones listed, 77% are singletons. This clone was observed a single time. Its antigen remains unknown. General study points: All ulcerative colitis patients, but no controls, carried two rectal clonotypes.

This chain uses TRBV15 with TRBJ2-4, with TRBD1 matching over 7 bases. The source material was blood. The TCR comes from a boy between 5 and 17 years old with moderate ulcerative colitis. The CDR3 DNA reads as TGTGCCACCAGCAGAGATAGGGGGTCAGGGGGTGTGAACATTCAGTACTTC. Translating gives CATSRDRGSGGVNIQYF.